Sequencing of this TCR beta chain was carried out in a study of post-analysis software for immune sequencing data. Across the whole study: Recorded subtypes: relapsing-remitting, secondary progressive, progressive-relapsing; some patients unannotated.

Germline V gives CDR1 MNHEY, CDR2 SMNVEV (reference sequence). The CDR3 is 15 residues long. V shed 5 bases and J shed 1 base, with 12 bases lying between them. Study results and limitations: Strong co-clustering by F measure linked samples that shared a preparation batch. A significant reduction in normalized Chao1 diversity was observed in multiple sclerosis patients versus controls. Elevated frequency relative to controls characterized several TRBV segments in patients, TRBV5-6, TRBV5-1 and TRBV20-1 among them.

Many counts were recorded for this clonotype. The antigen remains unidentified. Libraries were made from TCR beta cDNA, and they carried unique molecular identifiers. TCRdb re-analysed the PCR reads in MiXCR, keeping a single row per CDR3 protein. The sample has roughly 540,000 distinct CDR3 sequences; 34% are singletons. This clonotype originated in a girl younger than 18 with multiple sclerosis. The chain employs TRBV27 and TRBJ1-5; D is perhaps TRBD1 (6 bases). Sequencing was carried out using blood. CDR3 sequence reads: CASSNGTLSNQPQHF. The CDR3 nucleotides read TGTGCCAGCAGTAATGGGACACTCAGCAATCAGCCCCAGCATTTT.